The present T cell receptor beta chain was sequenced within a study of blood T cell repertoires in COVID-19. As for the study in general: Both acute and convalescent COVID-19 samples were obtained from the United States, Italy and Spain. T cells, B-cell-depleted T cells, or PBMCs supplied cDNA or gDNA.

The CDR3 spans 15 residues. The V gene end was trimmed by 0 bases and the J gene end by 7 bases; junction bases not matched to a gene: 8. Clones were sequenced by immunoSEQ multiplex PCR, and TCRdb holds only the in-frame ones, with some missing. The table has 250,000 to 350,000 clones, roughly 86% seen once. The sequenced sample was peripheral blood. The chain joins TRBV23-1 to TRBJ2-7, with 8 bases fitting TRBD1. TRBV23-1 is treated as an ORF (open reading frame) with a function not yet certain. The source of this sequence is a woman aged 45-65 years who had recovered from COVID-19. The CDR3 is CASSQSQGAPGEQYF. The CDR3 nucleotides are TGCGCCAGCAGTCAATCCCAGGGGGCCCCGGGGGAGCAGTACTTC.